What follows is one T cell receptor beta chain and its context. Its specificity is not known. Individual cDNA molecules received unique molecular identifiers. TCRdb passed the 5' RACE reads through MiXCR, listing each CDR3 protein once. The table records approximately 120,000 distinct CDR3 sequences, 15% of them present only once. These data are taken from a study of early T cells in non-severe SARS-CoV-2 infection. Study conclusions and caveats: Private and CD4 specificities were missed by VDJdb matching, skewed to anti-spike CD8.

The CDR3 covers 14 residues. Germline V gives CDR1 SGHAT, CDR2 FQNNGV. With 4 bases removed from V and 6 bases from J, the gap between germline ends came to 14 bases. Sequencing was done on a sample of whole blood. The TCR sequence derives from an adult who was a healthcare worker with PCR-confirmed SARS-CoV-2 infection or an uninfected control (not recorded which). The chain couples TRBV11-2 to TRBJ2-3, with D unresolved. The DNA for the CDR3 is TGTGCCAGCAGCTCTCAAAGCGCGCGGGATACGCAGTATTTT. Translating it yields CASSSQSARDTQYF.